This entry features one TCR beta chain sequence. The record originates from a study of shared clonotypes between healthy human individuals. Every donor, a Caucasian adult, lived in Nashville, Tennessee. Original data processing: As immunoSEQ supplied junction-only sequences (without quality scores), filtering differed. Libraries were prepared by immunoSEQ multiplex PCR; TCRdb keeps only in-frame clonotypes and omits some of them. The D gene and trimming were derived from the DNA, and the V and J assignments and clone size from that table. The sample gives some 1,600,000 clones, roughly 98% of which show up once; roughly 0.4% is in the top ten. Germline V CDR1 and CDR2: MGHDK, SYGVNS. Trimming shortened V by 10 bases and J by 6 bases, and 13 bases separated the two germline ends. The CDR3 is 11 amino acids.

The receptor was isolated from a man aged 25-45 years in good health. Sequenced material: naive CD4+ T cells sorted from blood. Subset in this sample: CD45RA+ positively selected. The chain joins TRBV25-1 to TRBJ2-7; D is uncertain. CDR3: CATNGVREQYF. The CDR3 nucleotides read TGTGCCACTAACGGCGTCCGCGAGCAGTACTTC.